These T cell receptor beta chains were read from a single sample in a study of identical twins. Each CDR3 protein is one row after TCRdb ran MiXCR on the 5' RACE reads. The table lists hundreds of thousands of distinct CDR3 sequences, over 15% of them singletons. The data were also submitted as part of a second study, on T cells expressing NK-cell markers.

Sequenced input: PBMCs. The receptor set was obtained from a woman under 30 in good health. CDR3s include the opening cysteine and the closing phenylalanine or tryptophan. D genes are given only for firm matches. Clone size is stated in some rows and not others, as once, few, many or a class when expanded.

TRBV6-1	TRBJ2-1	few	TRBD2	CASRGSGGYDYNGQFF	TGTGCCAGCAGGGGATCGGGGGGATACGACTACAATGGGCAGTTCTTC
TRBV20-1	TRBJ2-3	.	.	CSASRVSTDTQYF	TGCAGTGCCAGCCGGGTGAGCACAGATACGCAGTATTTT
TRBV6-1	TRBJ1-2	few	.	CASYLQGGTSSGYTF	TGTGCCAGTTACCTACAGGGAGGGACTTCTAGTGGCTACACCTTC
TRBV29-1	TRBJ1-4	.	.	CSVETGEKLFF	TGCAGCGTTGAAACGGGAGAAAAACTGTTTTTT
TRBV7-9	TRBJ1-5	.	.	CASSSTRGGQPQHF	TGTGCCAGCAGCTCAACAAGGGGGGGTCAGCCCCAGCATTTT
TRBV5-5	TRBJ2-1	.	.	CASSLGTGPGEQFF	TGTGCCAGCAGCTTGGGGACTGGACCTGGGGAGCAGTTCTTC
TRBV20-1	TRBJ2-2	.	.	CSALFGTLNTGELFF	TGCAGTGCTCTCTTCGGGACACTGAACACCGGGGAGCTGTTTTTT
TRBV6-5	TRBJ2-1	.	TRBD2	CASSLTSGSGYEQFF	TGTGCCAGCAGTTTAACTAGCGGGAGTGGGTATGAGCAGTTCTTC
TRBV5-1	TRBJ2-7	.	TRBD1	CASSLAVRGQGAEYF	TGCGCCAGCAGCTTGGCCGTTAGGGGACAGGGGGCTGAGTACTTC
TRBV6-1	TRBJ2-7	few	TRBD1	CASRPGTGPYEQYF	TGTGCCAGCAGGCCCGGGACAGGTCCCTACGAGCAGTACTTC
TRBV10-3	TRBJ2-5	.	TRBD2	CAISALAERETQYF	TGTGCCATCAGCGCCCTAGCGGAGAGAGAGACCCAGTACTTC
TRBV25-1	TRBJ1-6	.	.	CASSDRESYNSPLHF	TGTGCCAGCAGTGACAGGGAATCCTATAATTCACCCCTCCACTTT
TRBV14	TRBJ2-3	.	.	CASSPRNPWDTQYF	TGTGCCAGCAGCCCCCGGAACCCGTGGGATACGCAGTATTTT